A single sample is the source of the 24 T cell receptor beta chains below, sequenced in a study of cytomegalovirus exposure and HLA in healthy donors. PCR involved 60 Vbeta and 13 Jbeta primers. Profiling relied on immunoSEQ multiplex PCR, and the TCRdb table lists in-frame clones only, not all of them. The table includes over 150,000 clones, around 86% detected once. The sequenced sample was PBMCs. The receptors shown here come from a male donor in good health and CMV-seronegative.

CDR3 nucleotide sequence: TGTGCCAGCAGCCTGGGACAGCTGGGGACCGGGGAGCTGTTTTTT. It encodes CASSLGQLGTGELFF. The genes are TRBV7-8 and TRBJ2-2; TRBD1 agrees at 7 bases. The junction had 8 bases not matched to a gene; V was cut back by 5 bases and J by 5 bases. The CDR3 runs to 15 residues. Germline V gives CDR1 SGHVS, CDR2 FQNEAQ. Based on the CDR3 plus reference TRBV7-8 and TRBJ2-2, the full variable domain is GAGVSQSPRYKVAKRGQDVALRCDPISGHVSLFWYQQALGQGPEFLTYFQNEAQLDKSGLPSDRFFAERPEGSVSTLKIQRTQQEDSAVYLCASSLGQLGTGELFFGEGSRLTVL.

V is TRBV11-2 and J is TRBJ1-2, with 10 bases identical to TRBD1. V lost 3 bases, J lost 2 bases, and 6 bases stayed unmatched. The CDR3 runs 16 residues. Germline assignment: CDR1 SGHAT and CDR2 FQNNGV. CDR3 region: CASSLNPGQGNYGYTF. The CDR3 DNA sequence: TGTGCCAGCAGCTTGAACCCGGGACAGGGGAACTATGGCTACACCTTC.

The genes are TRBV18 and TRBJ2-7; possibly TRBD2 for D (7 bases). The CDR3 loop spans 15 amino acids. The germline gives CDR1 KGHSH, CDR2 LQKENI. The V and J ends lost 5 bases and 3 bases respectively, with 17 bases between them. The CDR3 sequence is CASSRGGGGVYEQYF. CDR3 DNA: TGTGCCAGCTCAAGAGGCGGAGGGGGGGTCTACGAGCAGTACTTC.

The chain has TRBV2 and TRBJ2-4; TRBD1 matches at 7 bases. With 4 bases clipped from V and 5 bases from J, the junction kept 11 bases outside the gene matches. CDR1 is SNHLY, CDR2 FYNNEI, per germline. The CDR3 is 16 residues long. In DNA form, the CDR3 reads TGTGCCAGCAGTGGAAATGACAGGGTACCTCAAAACATTCAGTACTTC. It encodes CASSGNDRVPQNIQYF.

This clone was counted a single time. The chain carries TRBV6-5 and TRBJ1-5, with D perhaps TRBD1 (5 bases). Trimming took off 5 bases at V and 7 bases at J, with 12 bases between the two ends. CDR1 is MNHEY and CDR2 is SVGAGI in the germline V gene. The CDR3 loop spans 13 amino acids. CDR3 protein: CASSRGTNQPQHF. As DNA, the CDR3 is TGTGCCAGCAGTAGGGGTACGAACCAGCCCCAGCATTTT.

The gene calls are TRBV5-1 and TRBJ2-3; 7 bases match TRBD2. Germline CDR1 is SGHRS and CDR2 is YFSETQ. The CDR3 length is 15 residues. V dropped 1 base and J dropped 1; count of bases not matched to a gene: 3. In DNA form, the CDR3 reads TGCGCCAGCAGCTTGACGGGGAGGGGCACAGATACGCAGTATTTT. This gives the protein CASSLTGRGTDTQYF.

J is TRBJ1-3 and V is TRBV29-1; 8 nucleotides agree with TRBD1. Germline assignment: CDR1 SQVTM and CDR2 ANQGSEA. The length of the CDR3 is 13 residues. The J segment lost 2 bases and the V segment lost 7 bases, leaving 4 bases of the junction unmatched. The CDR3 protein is CSATDRAGNTIYF. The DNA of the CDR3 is TGCAGCGCTACGGACAGGGCTGGAAACACCATATATTTT.

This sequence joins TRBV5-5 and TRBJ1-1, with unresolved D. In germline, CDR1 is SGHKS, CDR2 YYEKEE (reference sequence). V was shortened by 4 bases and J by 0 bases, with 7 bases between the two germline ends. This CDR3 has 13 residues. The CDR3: CASSPSMNTEAFF. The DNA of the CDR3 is TGTGCCAGCAGCCCGAGTATGAACACTGAAGCTTTCTTT.

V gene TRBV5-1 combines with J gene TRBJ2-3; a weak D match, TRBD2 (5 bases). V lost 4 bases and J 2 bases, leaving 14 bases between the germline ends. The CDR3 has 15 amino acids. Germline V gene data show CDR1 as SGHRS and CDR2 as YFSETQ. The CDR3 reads CASSISSRATDTQYF. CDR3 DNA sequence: TGCGCCAGCAGCATATCGTCGAGGGCCACAGATACGCAGTATTTT. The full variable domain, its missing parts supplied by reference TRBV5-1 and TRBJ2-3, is KAGVTQTPRYLIKTRGQQVTLSCSPISGHRSVSWYQQTPGQGLQFLFEYFSETQRNKGNFPGRFSGRQFSNSRSEMNVSTLELGDSALYLCASSISSRATDTQYFGPGTRLTVL.

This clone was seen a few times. CDR3 sequence: CASSMGGGSTGEQYF. The CDR3 DNA follows: TGTGCCAGCAGCATGGGGGGGGGTAGCACAGGCGAGCAGTACTTC. The chain combines TRBV9 with TRBJ2-7; 7 nucleotides match TRBD2. Germline V lookup: CDR1 SGDLS, CDR2 YYNGEE. Trimming took 4 bases from V and 6 from J; bases not matched to a gene: 13. This CDR3 spans 15 amino acids.

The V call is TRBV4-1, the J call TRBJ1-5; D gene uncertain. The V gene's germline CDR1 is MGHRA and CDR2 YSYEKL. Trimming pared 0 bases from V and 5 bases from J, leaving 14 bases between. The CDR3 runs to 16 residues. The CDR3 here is CASSQDSRGLYQPQHF. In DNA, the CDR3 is TGCGCCAGCAGCCAAGATAGTCGGGGATTGTATCAGCCCCAGCATTTT.

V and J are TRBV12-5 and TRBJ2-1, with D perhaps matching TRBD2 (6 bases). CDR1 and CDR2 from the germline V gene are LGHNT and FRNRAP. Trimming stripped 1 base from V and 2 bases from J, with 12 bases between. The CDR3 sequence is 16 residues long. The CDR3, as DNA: TGTGCTAGTGGTTTGGAGGAGGGGAGCGCCTACAATGAGCAGTTCTTC. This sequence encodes CASGLEEGSAYNEQFF.

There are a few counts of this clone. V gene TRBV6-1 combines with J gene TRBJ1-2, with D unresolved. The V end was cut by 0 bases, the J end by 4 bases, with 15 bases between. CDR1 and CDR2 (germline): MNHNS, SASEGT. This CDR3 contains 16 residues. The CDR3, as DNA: TGTGCCAGCAGTGAAGCGCAAACAATTCGCGGCTATGGCTACACCTTC. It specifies CASSEAQTIRGYGYTF.

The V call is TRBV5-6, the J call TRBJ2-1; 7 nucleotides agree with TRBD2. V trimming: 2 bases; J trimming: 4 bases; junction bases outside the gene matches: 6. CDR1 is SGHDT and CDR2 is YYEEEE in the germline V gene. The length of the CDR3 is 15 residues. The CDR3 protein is CASSFTGGGYNEQFF. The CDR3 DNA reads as TGTGCCAGCAGCTTTACGGGGGGAGGATACAATGAGCAGTTCTTC.

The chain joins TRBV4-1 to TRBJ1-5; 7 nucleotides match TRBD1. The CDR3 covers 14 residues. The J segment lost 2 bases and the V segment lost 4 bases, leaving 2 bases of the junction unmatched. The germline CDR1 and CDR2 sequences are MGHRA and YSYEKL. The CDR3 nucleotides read TGCGCCAGCAGCCTCGACAGGGGCAATCAGCCCCAGCATTTT. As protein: CASSLDRGNQPQHF.

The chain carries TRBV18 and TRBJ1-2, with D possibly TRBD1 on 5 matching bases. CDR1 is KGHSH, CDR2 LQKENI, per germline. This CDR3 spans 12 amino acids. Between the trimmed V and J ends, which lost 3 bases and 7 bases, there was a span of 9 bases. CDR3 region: CASSPADTGYTF. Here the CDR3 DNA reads TGTGCCAGCTCACCCGCGGACACTGGCTACACCTTC. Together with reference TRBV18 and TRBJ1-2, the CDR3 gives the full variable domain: NAGVMQNPRHLVRRRGQEARLRCSPMKGHSHVYWYRQLPEEGLKFMVYLQKENIIDESGMPKERFSAEFPKEGPSILRIQQVVRGDSAAYFCASSPADTGYTFGSGTRLTVV.

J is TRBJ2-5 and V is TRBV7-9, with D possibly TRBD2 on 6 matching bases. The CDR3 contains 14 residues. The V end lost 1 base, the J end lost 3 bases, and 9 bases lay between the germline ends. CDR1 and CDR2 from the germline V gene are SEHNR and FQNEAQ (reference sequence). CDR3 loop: CASSLGWGEETQYF. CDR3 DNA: TGTGCCAGCAGCTTAGGTTGGGGGGAAGAGACCCAGTACTTC.

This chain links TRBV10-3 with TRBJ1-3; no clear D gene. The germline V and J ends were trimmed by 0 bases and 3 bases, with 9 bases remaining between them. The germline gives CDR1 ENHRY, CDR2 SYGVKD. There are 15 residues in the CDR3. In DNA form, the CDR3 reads TGTGCCATCAGTGAGTCGAGCGGAGGTGGAAACACCATATATTTT. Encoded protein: CAISESSGGGNTIYF.

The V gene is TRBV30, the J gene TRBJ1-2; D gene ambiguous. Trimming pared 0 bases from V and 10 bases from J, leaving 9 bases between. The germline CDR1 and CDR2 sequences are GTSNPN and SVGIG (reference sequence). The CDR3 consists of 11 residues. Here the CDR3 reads CAWSVREDYTF. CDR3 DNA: TGTGCCTGGAGTGTACGAGAGGACTACACCTTC. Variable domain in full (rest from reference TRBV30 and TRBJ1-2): SQTIHQWPATLVQPVGSPLSLECTVEGTSNPNLYWYRQAAGRGLQLLFYSVGIGQISSEVPQNLSASRPQDRQFILSSKKLLLSDSGFYLCAWSVREDYTFGSGTRLTVV.

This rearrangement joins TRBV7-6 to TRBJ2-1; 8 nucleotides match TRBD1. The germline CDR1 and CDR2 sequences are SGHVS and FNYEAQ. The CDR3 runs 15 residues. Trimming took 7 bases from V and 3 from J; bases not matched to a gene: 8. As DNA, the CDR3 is TGTGCCAGCAACAGGGGACAGGCCAGCTACAATGAGCAGTTCTTC. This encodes CASNRGQASYNEQFF.

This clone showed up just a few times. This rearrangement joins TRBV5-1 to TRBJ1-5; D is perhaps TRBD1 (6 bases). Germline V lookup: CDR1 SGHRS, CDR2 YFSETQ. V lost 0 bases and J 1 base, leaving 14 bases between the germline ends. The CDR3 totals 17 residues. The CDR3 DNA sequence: TGCGCCAGCAGCTTGGTCCCGGCTGGGGGCAGCAATCAGCCCCAGCATTTT. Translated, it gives CASSLVPAGGSNQPQHF.

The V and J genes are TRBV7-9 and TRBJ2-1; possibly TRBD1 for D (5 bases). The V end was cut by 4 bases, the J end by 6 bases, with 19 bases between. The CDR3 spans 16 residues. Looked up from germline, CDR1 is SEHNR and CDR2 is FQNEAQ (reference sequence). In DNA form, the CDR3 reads TGTGCCAGCAGCTCCCGCGTAGGGGCCCACCTCAATGAGCAGTTCTTC. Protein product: CASSSRVGAHLNEQFF.

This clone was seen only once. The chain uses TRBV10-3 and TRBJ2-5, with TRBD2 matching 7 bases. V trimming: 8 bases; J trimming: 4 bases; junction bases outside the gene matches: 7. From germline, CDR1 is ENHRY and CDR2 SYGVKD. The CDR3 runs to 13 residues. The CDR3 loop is CAIGQGGGETQYF. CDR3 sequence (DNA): TGTGCCATCGGGCAGGGCGGGGGAGAGACCCAGTACTTC.

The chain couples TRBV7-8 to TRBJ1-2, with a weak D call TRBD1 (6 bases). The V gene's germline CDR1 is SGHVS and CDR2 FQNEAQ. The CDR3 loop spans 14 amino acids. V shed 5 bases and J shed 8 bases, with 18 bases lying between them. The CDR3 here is CASSPADRQRGYTF. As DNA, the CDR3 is TGTGCCAGCAGCCCTGCGGACAGACAGAGGGGCTACACCTTC.